Presented here are 17 T cell receptor beta chains from one specimen sequenced in a study of patients and donors after allogeneic stem cell transplantation. From the RT-PCR reads, TCRdb called clonotypes with MiXCR, one entry per CDR3 protein. The sample lists more than 150,000 distinct CDR3 sequences; approximately 24% were seen once. Sequencing used blood, either unsorted or a sorted T cell fraction (not recorded which). All receptors derive from a human donor who was either an allogeneic HSCT recipient or a stem cell or donor lymphocyte infusion donor (not recorded which). It is not recorded whose cells these are; they may come from a transplant donor.

The genes are TRBV15 and TRBJ2-3; TRBD1 is a possible D gene (6 bases). Germline CDR1 LNHNV, CDR2 YYDKDF (reference sequence). Trimming pared 0 bases from V and 4 bases from J, leaving 8 bases between. The CDR3 consists of 14 residues. CDR3 loop: CATSRDRGADTQYF. DNA for the CDR3: TGTGCCACCAGCAGAGACAGGGGAGCAGATACGCAGTATTTT.

There are a few counts of this clonotype. This chain joins TRBV7-9 and TRBJ2-1; D perhaps matches TRBD1 (6 bases). From germline, CDR1 is SEHNR and CDR2 FQNEAQ (reference sequence). This CDR3 is built from 17 residues. The V and J ends lost 6 bases and 6 bases respectively, with 24 bases between them. The CDR3 sequence is CASSYKYLQWGPNEQFF. The CDR3 nucleotides are TGTGCCAGCAGTTATAAATATTTACAATGGGGGCCCAATGAGCAGTTCTTC. The full variable domain, with the rest looked up from reference TRBV7-9 and TRBJ2-1, is DTGVSQNPRHKITKRGQNVTFRCDPISEHNRLYWYRQTLGQGPEFLTYFQNEAQLEKSRLLSDRFSAERPKGSFSTLEIQRTEQGDSAMYLCASSYKYLQWGPNEQFFGPGTRLTVL.

The chain couples TRBV7-9 to TRBJ2-2; D perhaps matches TRBD2 (5 bases). The germline V gene encodes CDR1 SEHNR and CDR2 FQNEAQ (reference sequence). This CDR3 has 16 residues. Trimming removed 1 base from V and 2 bases from J, with 11 bases in between. CDR3 protein: CASSLGGQLNTGELFF. Here the CDR3 DNA reads TGTGCCAGCAGCTTAGGAGGGCAGCTCAACACCGGGGAGCTGTTTTTT.

V usage is TRBV20-1 and J usage is TRBJ2-3; the D call may be TRBD1 or TRBD2 (5 bases each). CDR1 is DFQATT, CDR2 SNEGSKA, per germline (reference sequence). Trimming removed 5 bases at V and 4 bases at J, with 13 bases between. The CDR3 is made up of 13 amino acids. DNA for the CDR3: TGCAGTGCTTCTGAGGGGCTCCCAGATACGCAGTATTTT. Its translation: CSASEGLPDTQYF.

The rearrangement uses TRBV29-1 and TRBJ2-3; D ambiguous. The germline V gene has CDR1 SQVTM and CDR2 ANQGSEA. The CDR3 contains 14 residues. CDR3 sequence: CSLIPIGGTDTQYF. The CDR3 region has the DNA TGCAGTCTTATCCCGATTGGGGGCACAGATACGCAGTATTTT.

The chain employs TRBV7-9 and TRBJ2-7; no firm D call. V was clipped by 2 bases and J by 6 bases, with 8 bases between them. The CDR3 runs to 12 residues. Germline assignment: CDR1 SEHNR and CDR2 FQNEAQ (reference sequence). CDR3 in DNA: TGTGCCAGCAGCTTAATCCCCTCCGAGCAGTACTTC. It encodes CASSLIPSEQYF.

The V and J genes are TRBV14 and TRBJ1-1, with D hard to call. The CDR3 extends over 16 amino acids. The germline gives CDR1 SGHDN, CDR2 FVKESK. V dropped 3 bases and J dropped 3 bases, with 17 bases sitting between them. The CDR3 protein is CASSHPLGLRDTEAFF. The CDR3 DNA sequence: TGTGCCAGCAGCCATCCCCTGGGCCTCCGGGACACTGAAGCTTTCTTT.

This clonotype has just a few counts. In nucleotides, the CDR3 is TGCAGCGTCGCGAGACCGGGACAGGGACCCTACGAGCAGTACTTC. Protein product: CSVARPGQGPYEQYF. This chain connects TRBV29-1 to TRBJ2-7, with 9 bases identical to TRBD1. V gave up 6 bases and J gave up 2 bases; unmatched junction bases: 11. The CDR3 sequence is 15 residues long. Germline CDR1 and CDR2: SQVTM and ANQGSEA.

This clonotype was found a few times. V and J are TRBV9 and TRBJ1-3; D not resolved. Trimming shortened V by 3 bases and J by 5 bases, and 6 bases separated the two germline ends. CDR3 length equals 12 residues. The germline V gene encodes CDR1 SGDLS and CDR2 YYNGEE. The CDR3 coding sequence is TGTGCCAGCAGCGAGACAAGAAACACCATATATTTT. This gives the protein CASSETRNTIYF. The whole variable domain, filled in from reference TRBV9 and TRBJ1-3, reads DSGVTQTPKHLITATGQRVTLRCSPRSGDLSVYWYQQSLDQGLQFLIQYYNGEERAKGNILERFSAQQFPDLHSELNLSSLELGDSALYFCASSETRNTIYFGEGSWLTVV.

The chain is built from TRBV2 and TRBJ1-6; D is possibly TRBD1 (5 bases). The CDR3 is made up of 14 amino acids. Deletions cut 3 bases from V and 7 bases from J, with 10 bases between. Per germline, CDR1 SNHLY and CDR2 FYNNEI. In DNA form, the CDR3 reads TGTGCCAGCAGTGATGGGGGGAGCAATTCACCCCTCCACTTT. Translation: CASSDGGSNSPLHF.

J is TRBJ2-7 and V is TRBV28, with D unresolved. The V and J ends lost 5 bases and 4 bases respectively, with 3 bases between them. The germline gives CDR1 MDHEN, CDR2 SYDVKM. CDR3 size: 10 residues. Here the CDR3 DNA reads TGTGCCAGCAGTGGATACGAGCAGTACTTC. This encodes CASSGYEQYF.

The V gene is TRBV20-1, the J gene TRBJ2-7, with D possibly TRBD1 on 5 matching bases. The CDR3 has 17 amino acids. Trimming pared 0 bases from V and 3 bases from J, leaving 21 bases between. The germline gives CDR1 DFQATT, CDR2 SNEGSKA (reference sequence). The CDR3 coding sequence is TGCAGTGCTAGAGATAAGGGGCAGCGACGAATTTACTACGAGCAGTACTTC. It codes for CSARDKGQRRIYYEQYF.

This clonotype showed up many times. J is TRBJ1-1 and V is TRBV20-1; D unresolved. This CDR3 has 12 residues. Germline lookup yields CDR1 DFQATT and CDR2 SNEGSKA (reference sequence). Between the trimmed V and J ends, which lost 8 bases and 5 bases, there was a span of 15 bases. CDR3 loop: CSPGRPGTEAFF. The CDR3, as DNA: TGCAGTCCCGGGAGGCCCGGAACTGAAGCTTTCTTT.

The CDR3 sequence is CASSRLQGNTGELFF. The CDR3 DNA is TGTGCCAGCAGTCGACTACAGGGGAACACCGGGGAGCTGTTTTTT. The rearrangement links TRBV6-6 to TRBJ2-2; the D gene is possibly TRBD1 (6 bases). Trimming pared 5 bases from V and 1 base from J, leaving 11 bases between. Germline V gene lookup returns CDR1 MNHNY and CDR2 SVGAGI (reference sequence). The CDR3 spans 15 residues.

The V gene is TRBV12-3 or TRBV12-4, the J gene TRBJ2-1; 8 bases are a match to TRBD2. The CDR3 contains 14 residues. V shed 6 bases and J 5 bases; nucleotides not matched to a gene: 6. The CDR3 DNA is TGTGCCAGCAGCCGGACTAGCATAGACAATGAGCAGTTCTTC. It yields the protein CASSRTSIDNEQFF.

V and J are TRBV3-1 and TRBJ2-6; 10 nucleotides line up with TRBD2. Germline CDR1 and CDR2: LGHDT and YNNKEL (reference sequence). The CDR3 is 18 amino acids. V shed 6 bases, J shed 0 bases, and the junction held 8 bases outside the gene matches. The chain's CDR3 is CASRLSSGGPSGANVLTF. The CDR3 DNA reads as TGTGCCAGCAGGCTCTCTAGCGGGGGTCCCTCTGGGGCCAACGTCCTGACTTTC.

The rearrangement joins TRBV20-1 to TRBJ2-3; 9 nucleotides match TRBD2. J was trimmed by 2 bases and V by 6 bases; bases with no gene match: 12. Germline CDR1 is DFQATT and CDR2 is SNEGSKA (reference sequence). The CDR3 sequence is 16 residues long. The CDR3 bases are TGCAGTGCCATAAGTATAGCGGGAGAACCCACAGATACGCAGTATTTT. Protein product: CSAISIAGEPTDTQYF.